The 11 T cell receptor beta chains given below trace back to one sample, sequenced in a study of pediatric ulcerative colitis. TCRdb's copy holds only in-frame clones and misses some; the assay was immunoSEQ multiplex PCR. The repertoire has about 35,000 clones, about 81% of them found once; the top ten carry 1.1%. During colonoscopy, one to two rectal pinch biopsies were collected. The sample taken for sequencing was gut tissue. Every receptor here comes from a boy aged 5-17 years with mild ulcerative colitis.

The V call is TRBV27, the J call TRBJ2-7, with 9 bases aligning to TRBD2. Germline V CDR1 and CDR2: MNHEY, SMNVEV (reference sequence). This CDR3 contains 15 residues. V lost 2 bases and J lost 4; bases outside the gene matches: 6. The CDR3 DNA sequence: TGTGCCAGCAGTTTAACAAGCGGGGGGCCTTACGAGCAGTACTTC. Translated, it gives CASSLTSGGPYEQYF.

The chain carries TRBV15 and TRBJ1-2; D is possibly TRBD1 (6 bases). CDR1 LNHNV and CDR2 YYDKDF come from the germline V gene (reference sequence). CDR3 size: 15 residues. The V gene lost 2 bases and the J gene lost 8 bases, with 18 bases spanning the gap. DNA of the CDR3: TGTGCCACCAGCAGACTCCGACAGGACTTAAGGGGCTACACCTTC. The encoded protein is CATSRLRQDLRGYTF. Full variable domain (rest looked up from reference TRBV15 and TRBJ1-2): DAMVIQNPRYQVTQFGKPVTLSCSQTLNHNVMYWYQQKSSQAPKLLFHYYDKDFNNEADTPDNFQSRRPNTSFCFLDIRSPGLGDTAMYLCATSRLRQDLRGYTFGSGTRLTVV.

V gene TRBV6-6 combines with J gene TRBJ2-3, with 8 bases lining up with TRBD2. J gave up 2 bases and V 6 bases, and 10 bases lay outside the gene matches. This CDR3 has 16 amino acids. Per the germline V gene, CDR1 is MNHNY and CDR2 is SVGAGI (reference sequence). The DNA for the CDR3 is TGTGCCAGCAGCCCGGGGGGGCATCGCCTCACAGATACGCAGTATTTT. Amino acids: CASSPGGHRLTDTQYF.

The J gene is TRBJ1-5, the V gene TRBV19, with 7 bases fitting TRBD1. The CDR3 spans 18 residues. J lost 1 base, V lost 6 bases, and 15 bases had no gene match. Germline V gene data show CDR1 as LNHDA and CDR2 as SQIVND (reference sequence). CDR3 amino acids: CASRPGGWGLRSNQPQHF. In DNA form, the CDR3 reads TGTGCCAGTAGACCAGGGGGTTGGGGACTCAGGAGCAATCAGCCCCAGCATTTT. Supplemented by reference TRBV19 and TRBJ1-5, the full variable domain reads DGGITQSPKYLFRKEGQNVTLSCEQNLNHDAMYWYRQDPGQGLRLIYYSQIVNDFQKGDIAEGYSVSREKKESFPLTVTSAQKNPTAFYLCASRPGGWGLRSNQPQHFGDGTRLSIL.

CDR3 in amino acids: CASSILGYEQYF. CDR3 in DNA: TGCGCCAGCAGCATACTTGGCTACGAGCAGTACTTC. The rearrangement links TRBV5-1 to TRBJ2-7; D is unclear. The CDR3 covers 12 residues. Trimming pared 4 bases from V and 3 bases from J, leaving 8 bases between. Germline loops: CDR1 SGHRS, CDR2 YFSETQ.

This clone was observed once. The CDR3 nucleotides are TGTGCCAGCAGCTTTCAGACAGCAGCTAGCACAGATACGCAGTATTTT. Its protein is CASSFQTAASTDTQYF. This chain connects TRBV7-9 to TRBJ2-3, with TRBD1 as a possible D gene (5 bases). This CDR3 is built from 16 residues. Germline V CDR1 and CDR2: SEHNR, FQNEAQ (reference sequence). Trimming pared 3 bases from V and 0 bases from J, leaving 13 bases between.

This clone appeared a single time. The J gene is TRBJ2-5, the V gene TRBV5-1; 8 bases fit TRBD2. Germline CDR1 reads SGHRS; CDR2 reads YFSETQ. CDR3 length: 14 amino acids. The junction had 10 bases not matched to a gene; V was cut back by 5 bases and J by 7 bases. CDR3 loop: CASSPGGATGTQYF. The CDR3 DNA is TGCGCCAGCAGTCCCGGGGGGGCGACGGGGACCCAGTACTTC.

This chain joins TRBV30 and TRBJ1-2; D uncertain. V lost 0 bases to trimming and J lost 5 bases, with 4 bases between them. The length of the CDR3 is 11 residues. Germline V CDR1 and CDR2: GTSNPN, SVGIG (reference sequence). The CDR3: CAWSVGYGYTF. CDR3 bases: TGTGCCTGGAGTGTAGGGTATGGCTACACCTTC.

The chain recombines TRBV13 with TRBJ1-4; D gene unclear. Trimming took off 6 bases at V and 4 bases at J, with 12 bases between the two ends. Germline V gene sequence: CDR1 PRHDT, CDR2 FYEKMQ (reference sequence). This CDR3 is 14 amino acids long. CDR3 protein: CASSVPGFNEKLFF. The CDR3 bases are TGTGCCAGCAGTGTACCGGGATTTAATGAAAAACTGTTTTTT.

This rearrangement joins TRBV4-1 to TRBJ2-5; perhaps TRBD1 as D (6 bases). The CDR3 length is 16 residues. Germline V gives CDR1 MGHRA, CDR2 YSYEKL. Trimming left V 1 base short and J 1 base short, with 13 bases between. CDR3: CASSQGPRGPQETQYF. The CDR3 coding sequence is TGCGCCAGCAGCCAAGGGCCCAGGGGCCCCCAAGAGACCCAGTACTTC.

V usage is TRBV6-1 and J usage is TRBJ2-7; D is tentatively TRBD1 or TRBD2 (5 bases each). Trimming removed 6 bases from V and 4 bases from J, with 19 bases in between. Germline lookup yields CDR1 MNHNS and CDR2 SASEGT. The CDR3 totals 15 residues. CDR3 sequence: CASSLGTAASYEQYF. Written as DNA, the CDR3 is TGTGCCAGCAGCCTTGGGACGGCTGCGTCGTACGAGCAGTACTTC.